These 2 T cell receptor beta chains were all obtained from the same sample, sequenced in a study of blood T cell repertoires in COVID-19. Produced via immunoSEQ multiplex PCR; TCRdb's table is partial and in-frame only. The sample has around 250,000 clones; 80% to 90% are singletons. The material sequenced was PBMCs or T cells enriched from blood (not recorded which). The receptor source for this set is a woman aged 40 to 49 who had been exposed to COVID-19.

The rearrangement uses TRBV6-5 and TRBJ1-2; 10 positions match TRBD1. Germline CDR1 reads MNHEY; CDR2 reads SVGAGI. Trimming cost V 1 base and J 6 bases; bases outside gene matches: 5. The CDR3 spans 15 residues. CDR3 sequence: CASSYLDRGQDGYTF. The CDR3 nucleotides are TGTGCCAGCAGTTACTTAGACAGGGGGCAAGATGGCTACACCTTC.

The chain recombines TRBV30 with TRBJ2-2, with 7 nucleotides matching TRBD2. CDR1 and CDR2 from the germline V gene are GTSNPN and SVGIG (reference sequence). Trimming took 4 bases from V and 2 from J; bases not matched to a gene: 4. The CDR3 runs to 14 residues. CDR3 nucleotides: TGTGCCTGGATTAAGCGGGGAAACACCGGGGAGCTGTTTTTT. This gives the protein CAWIKRGNTGELFF.